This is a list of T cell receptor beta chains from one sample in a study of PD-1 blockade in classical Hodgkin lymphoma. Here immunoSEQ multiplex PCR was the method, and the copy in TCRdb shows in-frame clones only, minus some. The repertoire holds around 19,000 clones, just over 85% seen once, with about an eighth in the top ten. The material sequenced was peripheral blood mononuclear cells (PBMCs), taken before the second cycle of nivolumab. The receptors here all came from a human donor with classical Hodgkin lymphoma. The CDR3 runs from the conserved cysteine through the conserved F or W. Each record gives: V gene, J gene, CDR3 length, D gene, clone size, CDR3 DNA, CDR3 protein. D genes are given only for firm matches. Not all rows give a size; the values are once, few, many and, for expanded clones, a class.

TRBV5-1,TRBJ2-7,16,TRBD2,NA,TGCGCCAGCAGCCCGGGACTAGCGGGGGGTACCTACGAGCAGTACTTC,CASSPGLAGGTYEQYF
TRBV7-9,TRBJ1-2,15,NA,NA,TGTGCCAGCAGCTTAGACTGGAGTTTTGACTATGGCTACACCTTC,CASSLDWSFDYGYTF
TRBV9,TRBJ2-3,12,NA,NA,TGTGCCAGCAGCGCAGGGTTAGGTACGCAGTATTTT,CASSAGLGTQYF
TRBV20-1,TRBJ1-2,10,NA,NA,TGCTCTCCCGTCTCCTATGGCTACACCTTC,CSPVSYGYTF
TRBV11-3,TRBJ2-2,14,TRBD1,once,TGTGCCAGTACCGGGACAGGTGACACCGGGGAGCTGTTTTTT,CASTGTGDTGELFF
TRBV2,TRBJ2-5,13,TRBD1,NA,TGTGCCAGCATGGGACAGGGGGGAGAGACCCAGTACTTC,CASMGQGGETQYF
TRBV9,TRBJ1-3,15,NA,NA,TGTGCCAGCAGCTCTCCCGGACCTCCTGGAAACACCATATATTTT,CASSSPGPPGNTIYF
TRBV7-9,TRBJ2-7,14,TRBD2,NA,TGTGCCAGCAGCCATAGCGGGGGGTCCTACGAGCAGTACTTC,CASSHSGGSYEQYF
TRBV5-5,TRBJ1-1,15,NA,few,TGTGCCAGCAGCCAATCTCCGGGACAGAACACTGAAGCTTTCTTT,CASSQSPGQNTEAFF
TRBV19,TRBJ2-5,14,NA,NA,TGTGCCAGTAGTCGAAGCTGGCCCAAAGAGACCCAGTACTTC,CASSRSWPKETQYF
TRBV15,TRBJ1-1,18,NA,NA,TGTGCCACCAGCAGACGGCGTTTCGTAGATGTTATGAACACTGAAGCTTTCTTT,CATSRRRFVDVMNTEAFF
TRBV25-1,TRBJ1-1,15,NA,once,TGTGCCAGCAGTATATCTGGGGTCAAGCCGCCGAGGGCTTTCTTT,CASSISGVKPPRAFF
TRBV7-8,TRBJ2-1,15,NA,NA,TGTGCCAGCAGTCCTAGTCCCGGGACGAACAATGAGCAGTTCTTC,CASSPSPGTNNEQFF
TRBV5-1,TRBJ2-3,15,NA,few,TGCGCCAGCAGCTTGGGCGTCACTAGCACAGATACGCAGTATTTT,CASSLGVTSTDTQYF
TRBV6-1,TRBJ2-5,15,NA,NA,TGTGCCAGCGCCCGGGGGCGCGTGGGGTTAGAGACCCAGTACTTC,CASARGRVGLETQYF
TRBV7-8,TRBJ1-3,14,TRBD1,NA,TGTGCCAGCAGCTTAGGGGACAGGGGATACACCATATATTTT,CASSLGDRGYTIYF
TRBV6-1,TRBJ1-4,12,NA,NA,TGTGCCAGCCAGAGTAATAATGAAAAACTGTTTTTT,CASQSNNEKLFF
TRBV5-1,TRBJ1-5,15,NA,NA,TGCGCCAGCAGCTTGGGCCAGTCCGGCAATCAGCCCCAGCATTTT,CASSLGQSGNQPQHF
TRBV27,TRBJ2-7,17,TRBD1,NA,TGTGCCAGCAGTTTATCGTTCTCGCGACAGGGGGCCTACGAGCAGTACTTC,CASSLSFSRQGAYEQYF
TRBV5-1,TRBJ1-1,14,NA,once,TGCGCCAGCAGCTTTCAAGACAGCTACACTGAAGCTTTCTTT,CASSFQDSYTEAFF
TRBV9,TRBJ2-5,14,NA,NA,TGTGCCAGCAGCGATACTAGTCTTCAAGAGACCCAGTACTTC,CASSDTSLQETQYF
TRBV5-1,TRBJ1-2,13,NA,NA,TGCGCCAGCAGCTTTGACACCCGCTATGGCTACACCTTC,CASSFDTRYGYTF
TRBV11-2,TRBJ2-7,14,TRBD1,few,TGTGCCAGCAGCCTAGGGACAGGGGGGTACGAGCAGTACTTC,CASSLGTGGYEQYF
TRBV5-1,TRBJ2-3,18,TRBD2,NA,TGCGCCAGCAGCGTGGCAGCGGGGGGCAAAAGGAGCACAGATACGCAGTATTTT,CASSVAAGGKRSTDTQYF
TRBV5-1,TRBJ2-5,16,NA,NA,TGCGCCAGCAGCTTGGCCGGAGGTCCGGGTCGAGAGACCCAGTACTTC,CASSLAGGPGRETQYF
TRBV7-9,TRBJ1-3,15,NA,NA,TGTGCCAGCAGCTTCCTGGGGGTGACCGGAAACACCATATATTTT,CASSFLGVTGNTIYF
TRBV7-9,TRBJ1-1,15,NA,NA,TGTGCCAGCAGCTTAGGAGGGGTAGGGAACACTGAAGCTTTCTTT,CASSLGGVGNTEAFF
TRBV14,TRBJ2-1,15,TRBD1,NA,TGTGCCAGCAGCTCGCGACAGGGACGCAGCAATGAGCAGTTCTTC,CASSSRQGRSNEQFF
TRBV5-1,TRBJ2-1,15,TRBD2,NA,TGCGCCAGCAGGTACACTAGCGGGGGGTACAATGAGCAGTTCTTC,CASRYTSGGYNEQFF
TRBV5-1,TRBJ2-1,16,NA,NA,TGCGCCAGCAGCATGGATGGGTACGTTGGGTACAATGAGCAGTTCTTC,CASSMDGYVGYNEQFF
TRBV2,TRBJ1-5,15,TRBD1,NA,TGTGCCAGCAGCCTACAGGGGGCAGGCAATCAGCCCCAGCATTTT,CASSLQGAGNQPQHF
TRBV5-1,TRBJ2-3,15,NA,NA,TGCGCCAGCAGCTTGAACGGACAGAGCACAGATACGCAGTATTTT,CASSLNGQSTDTQYF
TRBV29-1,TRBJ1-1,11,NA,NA,TGCAGCGCTAAGGGGGGGACTGAAGCTTTCTTT,CSAKGGTEAFF
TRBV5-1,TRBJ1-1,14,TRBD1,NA,TGCGCCAGCAGCTTCGGGGCCGGGACAGGTGAAGCTTTCTTT,CASSFGAGTGEAFF
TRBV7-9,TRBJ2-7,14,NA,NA,TGTGCCAGCAGCTTAGAGGACATCACCTACGAGCAGTACTTC,CASSLEDITYEQYF
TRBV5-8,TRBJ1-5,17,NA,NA,TGTGCCAGCAGCACTGGTCTGCTCCCTTGGGACAATCAGCCCCAGCATTTT,CASSTGLLPWDNQPQHF